The clone carrying this T cell receptor beta chain was counted a few times. Since a much larger clone is just one base distant, this may be a read error. Ophthalmopathy patients all had a Clinical Activity Score of at least 3, a NOSPECS grade of at least 4 and disease under 3 months old. On the basis of clinical symptoms, serum thyroxine and TRAb, thyroid ultrasound and orbital computed tomography, diagnoses were made. PBMCs came from 7.5 to 10 ml fresh peripheral blood. The data originate from a study of T cells in Graves' hyperthyroidism and ophthalmopathy. RNA transcripts yielded amplified TCR beta CDR3 regions. During a first-round RT-PCR of the TCR CDR3, the HTBI primer set was used. MiXCR, applied by TCRdb to the multiplex PCR reads, yields one record per CDR3 protein. Here the sample spans about 380,000 distinct CDR3 sequences, 15% to 20% being singletons. CDR3 length: 14 amino acids. Germline V gene data show CDR1 as SGHRS and CDR2 as YFSETQ. V dropped 0 bases and J dropped 7 bases, with 13 bases sitting between them.

This chain uses TRBV5-1 with TRBJ1-1, with a possible D match to TRBD1 (5 bases). Sample: blood. The sequence derives from a man between 18 and 29 years old with Graves' ophthalmopathy. In nucleotides, the CDR3 is TGCGCCAGCAGCTTGGAAGGAGGGGTGGGTGAAGCTTTCTTT. It is translated as CASSLEGGVGEAFF.